Listed below are T cell receptor beta chains from one sample, sequenced in a study of T cell responses to AZD1222 COVID-19 vaccine. Produced via immunoSEQ multiplex PCR; TCRdb's table is partial and in-frame only. The repertoire holds 120,000 to 150,000 clones, with more than 70% as singletons. Source: peripheral blood, taken on day 0 of MenACWY control vaccination. The receptors shown here come from an adult in good health. CDR3s include the opening cysteine and the closing phenylalanine or tryptophan. Each record gives: D gene, J gene, V gene, clone size, CDR3 protein, CDR3 DNA. A D gene is named only where the DNA matches it firmly. Only part of the rows carry a size: once, few, many, or a class if the clone is expanded.

d_gene: TRBD1; j_gene: TRBJ2-5; v_gene: TRBV7-8; abundance: NA; CDR3aa: CASSRDRVVETQYF; CDR3nt: TGTGCCAGCAGCCGAGACAGGGTGGTAGAGACCCAGTACTTC
d_gene: NA; j_gene: TRBJ1-6; v_gene: TRBV2; abundance: NA; CDR3aa: CASRAWGGTYSPLHF; CDR3nt: TGTGCCAGCAGAGCCTGGGGCGGGACGTATTCACCCCTCCACTTT
d_gene: NA; j_gene: TRBJ2-6; v_gene: TRBV2; abundance: NA; CDR3aa: CASSPYRALRISANVLTF; CDR3nt: TGTGCCAGCAGTCCATACAGGGCCCTCCGGATTTCGGCCAACGTCCTGACTTTC
d_gene: TRBD1; j_gene: TRBJ1-2; v_gene: TRBV11-3; abundance: NA; CDR3aa: CASSFSGTGGVGYTF; CDR3nt: TGTGCCAGCAGCTTCTCCGGGACAGGGGGCGTAGGCTACACCTTC
d_gene: TRBD1; j_gene: TRBJ1-3; v_gene: TRBV11-3; abundance: NA; CDR3aa: CASSPGQGSSGNTIYF; CDR3nt: TGTGCCAGCAGCCCGGGACAGGGAAGCTCTGGAAACACCATATATTTT
d_gene: NA; j_gene: TRBJ2-2; v_gene: TRBV7-9; abundance: NA; CDR3aa: CASSFRNRAEGELFF; CDR3nt: TGTGCCAGCAGCTTTCGCAACAGGGCCGAAGGGGAGCTGTTTTTT
d_gene: NA; j_gene: TRBJ1-1; v_gene: TRBV2; abundance: NA; CDR3aa: CASSPLQPNTEAFF; CDR3nt: TGTGCCAGCAGTCCGTTACAACCGAACACTGAAGCTTTCTTT
d_gene: NA; j_gene: TRBJ2-4; v_gene: TRBV11-3; abundance: few; CDR3aa: CASSLRSGDAKNIQYF; CDR3nt: TGTGCCAGCAGCTTACGCTCAGGGGATGCCAAAAACATTCAGTACTTC
d_gene: NA; j_gene: TRBJ1-1; v_gene: TRBV10-3; abundance: NA; CDR3aa: CAIRPRGGEGDTEAFF; CDR3nt: TGTGCCATCAGGCCTAGGGGCGGGGAAGGCGACACTGAAGCTTTCTTT
d_gene: NA; j_gene: TRBJ1-1; v_gene: TRBV2; abundance: NA; CDR3aa: CASSVGGTAEAFF; CDR3nt: TGTGCCAGCAGTGTTGGGGGGACGGCTGAAGCTTTCTTT
d_gene: NA; j_gene: TRBJ1-2; v_gene: TRBV18; abundance: NA; CDR3aa: CASSPWQGENYGYTF; CDR3nt: TGTGCCAGCTCACCGTGGCAGGGAGAAAACTATGGCTACACCTTC
d_gene: TRBD2; j_gene: TRBJ2-1; v_gene: TRBV11-3; abundance: NA; CDR3aa: CASSPGTSGNNEQFF; CDR3nt: TGTGCCAGCAGCCCCGGGACTAGCGGAAACAATGAGCAGTTCTTC
d_gene: NA; j_gene: TRBJ1-1; v_gene: TRBV19; abundance: NA; CDR3aa: CASGRGLGTEAFF; CDR3nt: TGTGCCAGTGGCAGGGGTCTCGGGACTGAAGCTTTCTTT
d_gene: TRBD1; j_gene: TRBJ1-5; v_gene: TRBV4-1; abundance: once; CDR3aa: CASSQDAQGGMGYSNQPQHF; CDR3nt: TGCGCCAGCAGCCAAGATGCCCAGGGGGGGATGGGATATAGCAATCAGCCCCAGCATTTT
d_gene: NA; j_gene: TRBJ1-2; v_gene: TRBV5-1; abundance: NA; CDR3aa: CASSLAEPNYGYTF; CDR3nt: TGCGCCAGCAGCTTGGCGGAGCCTAACTATGGCTACACCTTC
d_gene: NA; j_gene: TRBJ2-3; v_gene: TRBV27; abundance: NA; CDR3aa: CASSLYMPLLMGRASTDTQYF; CDR3nt: TGTGCCAGCAGTTTATATATGCCTCTCCTCATGGGACGTGCTAGCACAGATACGCAGTATTTT
d_gene: NA; j_gene: TRBJ1-2; v_gene: TRBV5-5; abundance: NA; CDR3aa: CASNGSPQNNYGYTF; CDR3nt: TGTGCCAGCAATGGGAGCCCGCAGAATAACTATGGCTACACCTTC
d_gene: TRBD2; j_gene: TRBJ2-5; v_gene: TRBV11-3; abundance: NA; CDR3aa: CASSPGTRSWRETQYF; CDR3nt: TGTGCCAGCAGCCCCGGGACTAGGAGTTGGCGGGAGACCCAGTACTTC
d_gene: TRBD1; j_gene: TRBJ1-1; v_gene: TRBV6-2/TRBV6-3; abundance: NA; CDR3aa: CASSLETAGGSEAFF; CDR3nt: TGTGCCAGCAGCCTCGAGACGGCAGGGGGATCCGAAGCTTTCTTT
d_gene: NA; j_gene: TRBJ2-3; v_gene: TRBV28; abundance: NA; CDR3aa: CASNSGRAQAGQYF; CDR3nt: TGTGCCAGCAATTCAGGACGAGCTCAGGCGGGGCAGTATTTT
d_gene: NA; j_gene: TRBJ2-1; v_gene: TRBV5-1; abundance: NA; CDR3aa: CASSTYSSYNEQFF; CDR3nt: TGCGCCAGCAGCACGTACAGCTCCTACAATGAGCAGTTCTTC
d_gene: NA; j_gene: TRBJ2-7; v_gene: TRBV2; abundance: NA; CDR3aa: CASVGPSYEQYF; CDR3nt: TGTGCCAGCGTGGGGCCCTCCTACGAGCAGTACTTC
d_gene: TRBD2; j_gene: TRBJ2-1; v_gene: TRBV19; abundance: NA; CDR3aa: CASSIRTSDAYNEQFF; CDR3nt: TGTGCCAGTAGTATTCGGACTAGCGATGCCTACAATGAGCAGTTCTTC
d_gene: TRBD2; j_gene: TRBJ2-2; v_gene: TRBV7-9; abundance: NA; CDR3aa: CASSPHSGGLAGELFF; CDR3nt: TGTGCCAGCAGCCCCCATAGCGGGGGGTTGGCCGGGGAGCTGTTTTTT
d_gene: NA; j_gene: TRBJ1-2; v_gene: TRBV28; abundance: NA; CDR3aa: CASSSWEGRVSGYTF; CDR3nt: TGTGCCAGCAGCTCATGGGAGGGCAGGGTATCGGGCTACACCTTC
d_gene: TRBD2; j_gene: TRBJ2-3; v_gene: TRBV4-3; abundance: NA; CDR3aa: CASSLLAGGGEADTQYF; CDR3nt: TGCGCCAGCAGCCTCCTGGCGGGAGGTGGTGAGGCAGATACGCAGTATTTT
d_gene: NA; j_gene: TRBJ2-5; v_gene: TRBV15; abundance: few; CDR3aa: CATSAGQGVETQYF; CDR3nt: TGTGCCACCAGCGCGGGGCAAGGGGTGGAGACCCAGTACTTC
d_gene: NA; j_gene: TRBJ2-1; v_gene: TRBV6-5; abundance: few; CDR3aa: CASSYSGRVGYNEQFF; CDR3nt: TGTGCCAGCAGTTACTCGGGGCGGGTCGGGTACAATGAGCAGTTCTTC
d_gene: NA; j_gene: TRBJ1-6; v_gene: TRBV20-1; abundance: NA; CDR3aa: CSASSRRDNSPLHF; CDR3nt: TGCAGTGCTAGTTCGCGTCGGGATAATTCACCCCTCCACTTT
d_gene: NA; j_gene: TRBJ2-6; v_gene: TRBV5-1; abundance: once; CDR3aa: CASSPDGSGANVLTF; CDR3nt: TGCGCCAGCAGCCCCGACGGATCTGGGGCCAACGTCCTGACTTTC
d_gene: TRBD2; j_gene: TRBJ2-1; v_gene: TRBV6-1; abundance: NA; CDR3aa: CASSVVRLAGITHNEQFF; CDR3nt: TGTGCCAGCAGTGTGGTGAGACTAGCGGGTATTACCCACAATGAGCAGTTCTTC
d_gene: TRBD1; j_gene: TRBJ1-5; v_gene: TRBV3-1/TRBV3-2; abundance: NA; CDR3aa: CASSDRVDQPQHF; CDR3nt: TGTGCCAGCAGTGACAGGGTAGATCAGCCCCAGCATTTT
d_gene: NA; j_gene: TRBJ2-1; v_gene: TRBV30; abundance: NA; CDR3aa: CAWSVGPRESYEQFF; CDR3nt: TGTGCCTGGAGTGTAGGCCCCCGGGAGTCATATGAGCAGTTCTTC
d_gene: TRBD1; j_gene: TRBJ1-6; v_gene: TRBV18; abundance: once; CDR3aa: CASSPGQGRDSPLHF; CDR3nt: TGTGCCAGCTCACCGGGACAGGGCCGAGACTCACCCCTCCACTTT
d_gene: NA; j_gene: TRBJ2-7; v_gene: TRBV9; abundance: once; CDR3aa: CASSETGFGYEQYF; CDR3nt: TGTGCCAGCAGCGAAACAGGGTTCGGGTACGAGCAGTACTTC
d_gene: TRBD1; j_gene: TRBJ1-1; v_gene: TRBV9; abundance: NA; CDR3aa: CASSRTGMDTEAFF; CDR3nt: TGTGCCAGCAGCCGGACAGGGATGGACACTGAAGCTTTCTTT
d_gene: NA; j_gene: TRBJ1-1; v_gene: TRBV7-9; abundance: NA; CDR3aa: CASSYPNTEAFF; CDR3nt: TGTGCCAGCAGCTATCCTAACACTGAAGCTTTCTTT
d_gene: TRBD1; j_gene: TRBJ1-1; v_gene: TRBV7-9; abundance: once; CDR3aa: CASSPRQGTTEAFF; CDR3nt: TGTGCCAGCAGCCCTCGACAGGGGACCACTGAAGCTTTCTTT
d_gene: NA; j_gene: TRBJ2-4; v_gene: TRBV11-3; abundance: NA; CDR3aa: CASSSELAKNIQYF; CDR3nt: TGTGCCAGCAGCTCGGAACTAGCCAAAAACATTCAGTACTTC
d_gene: NA; j_gene: TRBJ2-5; v_gene: TRBV4-3; abundance: NA; CDR3aa: CASSQLAMETQYF; CDR3nt: TGCGCCAGCAGCCAATTAGCAATGGAGACCCAGTACTTC
d_gene: TRBD1; j_gene: TRBJ2-4; v_gene: TRBV6-5; abundance: NA; CDR3aa: CASRKNRGGGIQYF; CDR3nt: TGTGCCAGCAGAAAAAACAGGGGCGGCGGCATTCAGTACTTC
d_gene: NA; j_gene: TRBJ1-5; v_gene: TRBV19; abundance: NA; CDR3aa: CASSIVDRPQHF; CDR3nt: TGTGCCAGTAGTATCGTCGATCGGCCCCAGCATTTT
d_gene: NA; j_gene: TRBJ2-7; v_gene: TRBV11-2; abundance: NA; CDR3aa: CASSLGAAMYF; CDR3nt: TGTGCCAGCAGCCTAGGGGCAGCGATGTACTTC
d_gene: NA; j_gene: TRBJ2-1; v_gene: TRBV11-3; abundance: NA; CDR3aa: CASSLGGTDLHNEQFF; CDR3nt: TGTGCCAGCAGCTTGGGGGGGACAGACTTACACAATGAGCAGTTCTTC
d_gene: NA; j_gene: TRBJ1-1; v_gene: TRBV29-1; abundance: NA; CDR3aa: CSFAAGDTEAFF; CDR3nt: TGCAGCTTTGCGGCAGGGGACACTGAAGCTTTCTTT
d_gene: TRBD2; j_gene: TRBJ2-1; v_gene: TRBV29-1; abundance: NA; CDR3aa: CSVATSGRAAEQFF; CDR3nt: TGCAGCGTTGCGACTAGCGGGAGGGCCGCCGAGCAGTTCTTC
d_gene: NA; j_gene: TRBJ1-4; v_gene: TRBV15; abundance: NA; CDR3aa: CATSRLTGRLFF; CDR3nt: TGTGCCACCAGCAGACTAACAGGGAGACTGTTTTTT
d_gene: TRBD1; j_gene: TRBJ1-2; v_gene: TRBV7-9; abundance: NA; CDR3aa: CASSLGHRDRGWLDYGYTF; CDR3nt: TGTGCCAGCAGCTTAGGCCACCGGGACAGGGGTTGGTTGGACTATGGCTACACCTTC
d_gene: NA; j_gene: TRBJ2-7; v_gene: TRBV19; abundance: NA; CDR3aa: CASSITQGPYEQYF; CDR3nt: TGTGCCAGTAGTATCACTCAGGGTCCCTACGAGCAGTACTTC
d_gene: NA; j_gene: TRBJ2-7; v_gene: TRBV2; abundance: NA; CDR3aa: CASTGGLTYEQYF; CDR3nt: TGTGCCAGCACCGGGGGCCTAACCTACGAGCAGTACTTC
d_gene: NA; j_gene: TRBJ2-3; v_gene: TRBV9; abundance: NA; CDR3aa: CASSVAPGTDTQYF; CDR3nt: TGTGCCAGCAGCGTAGCACCGGGCACAGATACGCAGTATTTT
d_gene: NA; j_gene: TRBJ1-3; v_gene: TRBV3-1/TRBV3-2; abundance: NA; CDR3aa: CASGVSGNTIYF; CDR3nt: TGTGCCAGCGGGGTGTCTGGAAACACCATATATTTT
d_gene: NA; j_gene: TRBJ2-3; v_gene: TRBV18; abundance: NA; CDR3aa: CASSPGSRGDTQYF; CDR3nt: TGTGCCAGCTCACCAGGGAGCCGAGGAGATACGCAGTATTTT
d_gene: NA; j_gene: TRBJ2-7; v_gene: TRBV5-1; abundance: NA; CDR3aa: CASSPRGGNLNEQYF; CDR3nt: TGCGCCAGCAGCCCGAGAGGGGGAAACTTGAACGAGCAGTACTTC
d_gene: TRBD1; j_gene: TRBJ2-7; v_gene: TRBV3-1/TRBV3-2; abundance: few; CDR3aa: CASSQGGTASYGKQYF; CDR3nt: TGTGCCAGCAGCCAAGGGGGGACAGCCAGTTACGGAAAGCAGTACTTC
d_gene: NA; j_gene: TRBJ2-7; v_gene: TRBV6-5; abundance: once; CDR3aa: CASRLTGTLSGEQYF; CDR3nt: TGTGCCAGCAGACTCACCGGGACTCTCTCTGGCGAGCAGTACTTC